The entry that follows covers one TCR beta chain sequence. This sample is drawn from a study of blood T cell repertoires in COVID-19. Authors' analysis steps: Reference gene primer amplification gave estimated nucleated cell counts. Profiled with immunoSEQ multiplex PCR; TCRdb holds only in-frame clones, not every one. V and J calls and clone size are those listed in that table; D and trimming were worked out from the DNA. This sample has 310,000 or so clones; approximately 88% occur once, and the top ten carry about 5.5%. Germline trimming cut 4 bases from V and 4 bases from J; bases unmatched to any gene: 8. The CDR3 has 15 amino acids. The germline V gene has CDR1 SGDLS and CDR2 YYNGEE. Assignment of participants to cohorts was predicated upon participant-reported clinical history.

The sample consisted of PBMCs or T cells enriched from blood (not recorded which). The source is a woman between 35 and 50 years old who had recovered from COVID-19. The J gene is TRBJ2-3, the V gene TRBV9, with 8 bases identical to TRBD2. The CDR3 here is CASSRGTSRPDTQYF. The CDR3 DNA reads TGTGCCAGCAGCCGGGGGACTAGTCGGCCAGATACGCAGTATTTT. Looking up the rest from reference TRBV9 and TRBJ2-3 gives the full variable domain: DSGVTQTPKHLITATGQRVTLRCSPRSGDLSVYWYQQSLDQGLQFLIQYYNGEERAKGNILERFSAQQFPDLHSELNLSSLELGDSALYFCASSRGTSRPDTQYFGPGTRLTVL.